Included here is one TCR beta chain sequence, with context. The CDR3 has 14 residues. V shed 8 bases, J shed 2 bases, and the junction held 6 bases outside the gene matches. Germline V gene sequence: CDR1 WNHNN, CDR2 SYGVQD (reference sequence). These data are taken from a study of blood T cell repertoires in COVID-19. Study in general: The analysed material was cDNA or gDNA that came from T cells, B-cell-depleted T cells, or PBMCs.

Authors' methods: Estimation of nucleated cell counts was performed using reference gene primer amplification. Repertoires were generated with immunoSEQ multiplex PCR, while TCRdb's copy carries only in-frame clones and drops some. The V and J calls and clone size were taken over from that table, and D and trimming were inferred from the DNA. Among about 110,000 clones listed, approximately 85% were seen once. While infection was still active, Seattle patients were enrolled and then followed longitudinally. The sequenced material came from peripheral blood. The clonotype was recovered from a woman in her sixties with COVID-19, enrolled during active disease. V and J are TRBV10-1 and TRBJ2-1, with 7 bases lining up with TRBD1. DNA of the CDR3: TGCGCCAGCGGCCTCGGGACAGCCTACAATGAGCAGTTCTTC. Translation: CASGLGTAYNEQFF.